These 14 T cell receptor beta chains originate from one sample sequenced in a study of identical twins. TCRdb analysed the 5' RACE reads with MiXCR anew, one entry per CDR3 protein. The table includes around 250,000 distinct CDR3 sequences, about 8.3% detected once. This sample also belongs to another study, concerning yellow fever vaccine responses in identical twins.

Sample: CD8+ T cells sorted from blood. The receptors were gathered from a woman aged 18-29 years in good health.

This clonotype was observed a single time. This chain uses TRBV19 with TRBJ2-7; perhaps TRBD2 as D (6 bases). CDR1 is LNHDA, CDR2 SQIVND, per germline (reference sequence). The germline V and J ends were trimmed by 4 bases and 1 base, with 14 bases remaining between them. The CDR3 extends over 15 amino acids. The CDR3 coding sequence is TGTGCCAGTAGTACCTACGGAGGAGGGTCCTACGAGCAGTACTTC. Its translation: CASSTYGGGSYEQYF.

This clonotype occurred a few times. The rearrangement links TRBV5-1 to TRBJ1-1; 9 positions agree with TRBD1. This CDR3 region has 17 residues. Germline V gene sequence: CDR1 SGHRS, CDR2 YFSETQ. The V gene end was trimmed by 0 bases and the J gene end by 7 bases; junction bases not matched to a gene: 13. Here the CDR3 DNA reads TGCGCCAGCAGCTTGGAAGGCGGGACAGGGCCTATCCTTGAAGCTTTCTTT. Its translation is CASSLEGGTGPILEAFF.

This clonotype was picked up many times. The V and J genes are TRBV6-5 and TRBJ2-2; 10 nucleotides align to TRBD1. V shed 6 bases and J 8 bases; nucleotides not matched to a gene: 12. Germline assignment: CDR1 MNHEY and CDR2 SVGAGI. The CDR3 is made up of 16 amino acids. The CDR3 sequence: CASSRIGTGEGGELFF. The CDR3 nucleotides read TGTGCCAGCAGCCGAATAGGGACAGGGGAGGGGGGGGAGCTGTTTTTT.

The CDR3 here is CASSLRGFGTGELFF. CDR3 coding DNA: TGTGCCAGCAGTTTAAGGGGCTTTGGTACCGGGGAGCTGTTTTTT. This chain uses TRBV27 with TRBJ2-2; D is perhaps TRBD1 (5 bases). From germline, CDR1 is MNHEY and CDR2 SMNVEV (reference sequence). CDR3 length: 15 residues. V dropped 2 bases and J dropped 5 bases, with 12 bases sitting between them.

This clonotype was seen ten or more times. The chain uses TRBV7-9 and TRBJ1-1, with 9 bases that match TRBD1. CDR3 size: 14 residues. Trimming cost V 3 bases and J 6 bases; bases outside gene matches: 5. Germline CDR1 reads SEHNR; CDR2 reads FQNEAQ (reference sequence). The CDR3 coding sequence is TGTGCCAGCAGCTTTTGGGACAGGGCCCCTGAAGCTTTCTTT. Its protein is CASSFWDRAPEAFF.

The chain links TRBV29-1 to TRBJ1-1, with a weak D call TRBD1 (6 bases). The V and J ends lost 4 bases and 3 bases respectively, with 9 bases between them. Germline V gene data show CDR1 as SQVTM and CDR2 as ANQGSEA. CDR3 length: 12 residues. CDR3 bases: TGCAGCGTTGTAGGGGGGGACACTGAAGCTTTCTTT. Its translation is CSVVGGDTEAFF. Full variable domain (outside the CDR3, taken from reference TRBV29-1 and TRBJ1-1): SAVISQKPSRDICQRGTSLTIQCQVDSQVTMMFWYRQQPGQSLTLIATANQGSEATYESGFVIDKFPISRPNLTFSTLTVSNMSPEDSSIYLCSVVGGDTEAFFGQGTRLTVV.

This clonotype was found a few times. The chain links TRBV29-1 to TRBJ2-3, with 8 bases fitting TRBD2. V lost 1 base to trimming and J lost 1 base; unmatched junction nucleotides: 7. The germline V gene has CDR1 SQVTM and CDR2 ANQGSEA. The CDR3 is made up of 16 amino acids. The chain's CDR3 is CSVEALTSVGTDTQYF. The CDR3 region has the DNA TGCAGCGTTGAAGCGTTGACTAGCGTGGGCACAGATACGCAGTATTTT.

The gene calls are TRBV5-1 and TRBJ2-7; TRBD2 might be the D (5 bases). The CDR3 runs 15 residues. Germline V gene sequence: CDR1 SGHRS, CDR2 YFSETQ. The V end lost 0 bases, the J end lost 5 bases, and 15 bases lay between the germline ends. CDR3 nucleotide sequence: TGCGCCAGCAGCTTGGATTTTGCTAGCAGAGACGAGCAGTACTTC. Its translation is CASSLDFASRDEQYF.

This clonotype was observed a few times. The rearrangement joins TRBV3-1 to TRBJ1-2; D is undetermined. Trimming removed 0 bases from V and 6 bases from J, with 11 bases in between. Germline CDR1 is LGHDT and CDR2 is YNNKEL (reference sequence). This CDR3 has 14 residues. CDR3 protein: CASSQESHPDGYTF. The CDR3 DNA is TGTGCCAGCAGCCAAGAGTCCCACCCAGATGGCTACACCTTC.

This clonotype appeared many times. The chain carries TRBV4-3 and TRBJ2-2, with D unresolved. From germline, CDR1 is LGHNA and CDR2 YSLEER. Deletions cut 1 base from V and 1 base from J, with 7 bases between. The CDR3 runs 15 residues. The CDR3 nucleotides read TGCGCCAGCAGCCAAGCGCCGGAGAACACCGGGGAGCTGTTTTTT. It specifies CASSQAPENTGELFF.

J is TRBJ1-1 and V is TRBV6-6, with D unclear. V lost 6 bases and J 4 bases, leaving 12 bases between the germline ends. The CDR3 loop spans 13 amino acids. In germline, CDR1 is MNHNY, CDR2 SVGAGI (reference sequence). As DNA, the CDR3 is TGTGCCAGCAGCGAGAGTGGGCCCACTGAAGCTTTCTTT. Translating gives CASSESGPTEAFF.

This chain uses TRBV7-9 with TRBJ1-4; 7 bases are shared with TRBD1. The germline V gene encodes CDR1 SEHNR and CDR2 FQNEAQ (reference sequence). Unmatched junction bases numbered 9, after V lost 8 bases and J lost 0 bases. The CDR3 contains 16 residues. For the CDR3, the DNA is TGTGCCAGCGAAAGGGACAGAATATCAACTAATGAAAAACTGTTTTTT. Translation gives CASERDRISTNEKLFF.

There are a few counts of this clonotype. This chain connects TRBV29-1 to TRBJ2-7, with TRBD2 matching over 12 bases. V shed 6 bases, J shed 0 bases, and the junction held 3 bases outside the gene matches. CDR1 and CDR2 from the germline V gene are SQVTM and ANQGSEA. This CDR3 region has 14 residues. The CDR3 protein is CSVKLAGGSYEQYF. The CDR3 DNA is TGCAGCGTAAAACTAGCGGGGGGCTCCTACGAGCAGTACTTC.

The rearrangement uses TRBV7-9 and TRBJ2-5; 7 bases line up with TRBD1. The germline V gene encodes CDR1 SEHNR and CDR2 FQNEAQ (reference sequence). Trimming at V came to 4 bases and at J to 14 bases, leaving 16 bases not matched to a gene. This CDR3 has 14 amino acids. Written as DNA, the CDR3 is TGTGCCAGCAGCTCACCATCAGGACAGGAGTTTTCTTACTTC. It codes for CASSSPSGQEFSYF.